The next 26 T cell receptor beta chains were all read from a single sample in a study of blood T cell repertoires in COVID-19. The assay was immunoSEQ multiplex PCR, and TCRdb's table has in-frame clones only and misses some. The profile shows roughly 320,000 clones, roughly 85% of them singletons. The specimen sequenced was peripheral blood. These receptors were obtained from a human donor in a cohort sampled during active COVID-19.

This clone was seen once. V usage is TRBV7-9 and J usage is TRBJ2-1; 7 positions match TRBD1. The ends lost 5 bases at V and 4 bases at J; junction bases unmatched: 5. CDR1 is SEHNR, CDR2 FQNEAQ, per germline (reference sequence). This CDR3 is 14 amino acids long. CDR3 bases: TGTGCCAGCAGCCCGACGACAGGGTACAATGAGCAGTTCTTC. Its protein product is CASSPTTGYNEQFF.

The rearrangement links TRBV29-1 to TRBJ1-1; tentative D call: TRBD1 (6 bases). Trimming left V 1 base short and J 5 bases short, with 11 bases between. The germline V gene encodes CDR1 SQVTM and CDR2 ANQGSEA. The CDR3 sequence is 13 residues long. The CDR3 here is CSVEGGGRTEAFF. The DNA of the CDR3 is TGCAGCGTTGAAGGAGGGGGAAGGACTGAAGCTTTCTTT.

The chain links TRBV6-5 to TRBJ2-2; 7 nucleotides align to TRBD2. Germline V gene sequence: CDR1 MNHEY, CDR2 SVGAGI. The length of the CDR3 is 13 residues. The junction had 4 bases not matched to a gene; V was cut back by 6 bases and J by 6 bases. The CDR3 coding sequence is TGTGCCAGCAGACGCGGGGGTGCCGGGGAGCTGTTTTTT. Its translation: CASRRGGAGELFF.

The CDR3: CASSPGTSGDYEQYF. The CDR3 DNA reads TGTGCCAGCAGCCCGGGGACTAGCGGGGACTACGAGCAGTACTTC. The rearrangement uses TRBV7-3 and TRBJ2-7, with 13 bases lining up with TRBD2. CDR1 and CDR2 (germline): SGHTA, FQGTGA. CDR3 length equals 15 residues. Losses at the gene ends were 5 bases for V and 3 bases for J; bases not matched to a gene: 4.

The chain joins TRBV7-9 to TRBJ1-4; D is undetermined. CDR3 length: 13 amino acids. Germline V lookup: CDR1 SEHNR, CDR2 FQNEAQ (reference sequence). Deletions cut 6 bases from V and 6 bases from J, with 11 bases between. CDR3 sequence (DNA): TGTGCCAGCAGACTCACCTCGGATGAAAAACTGTTTTTT. Translation: CASRLTSDEKLFF.

This chain connects TRBV6-5 to TRBJ2-1, with 7 positions matching TRBD2. V lost 0 bases, J lost 8 bases, and 7 bases stayed unmatched. The length of the CDR3 is 15 residues. Germline lookup yields CDR1 MNHEY and CDR2 SVGAGI. The chain's CDR3 is CASSYSIAGRDEQFF. CDR3 in DNA: TGTGCCAGCAGTTACTCGATTGCAGGGAGGGATGAGCAGTTCTTC.

The rearrangement links TRBV9 to TRBJ1-1, with D unresolved. Trimming stripped 0 bases from V and 8 bases from J, with 8 bases between. In germline, CDR1 is SGDLS, CDR2 YYNGEE. The CDR3 contains 12 residues. Here the CDR3 reads CASSVAPSEAFF. Written as DNA, the CDR3 is TGTGCCAGCAGCGTAGCCCCATCAGAAGCTTTCTTT.

The genes are TRBV6-5 and TRBJ1-5; D uncertain. Germline lookup yields CDR1 MNHEY and CDR2 SVGAGI. This CDR3 comprises 13 residues. Trimming stripped 6 bases from V and 4 bases from J, with 10 bases between. The DNA of the CDR3 is TGTGCCAGCAGCCCCCGGCGGAATCAGCCCCAGCATTTT. Translated: CASSPRRNQPQHF.

This chain connects TRBV12-3 or TRBV12-4 to TRBJ1-1, with a weak D call TRBD1 (5 bases). The CDR3 length is 13 residues. Trimming shortened V by 6 bases and J by 8 bases, and 16 bases separated the two germline ends. In DNA, the CDR3 is TGTGCCAGCAGACGCACAGGTTCCGGGGAAGCTTTCTTT. Encoded protein: CASRRTGSGEAFF.

The chain recombines TRBV18 with TRBJ1-6; TRBD1 matches at 7 bases. Trimming at V came to 4 bases and at J to 9 bases, leaving 6 bases not matched to a gene. Germline CDR1 reads KGHSH; CDR2 reads LQKENI. This CDR3 is built from 14 residues. The CDR3 here is CASSRDRVASPLHF. The CDR3 DNA follows: TGTGCCAGCTCACGAGACAGGGTTGCTTCACCCCTCCACTTT.

The chain joins TRBV4-1 to TRBJ1-2, with D possibly matching TRBD1 (6 bases). There are 13 residues in the CDR3. V lost 1 base and J lost 5, with 8 bases in between. Germline V gene data show CDR1 as MGHRA and CDR2 as YSYEKL. The CDR3 reads CASSQVTGYGYTF. The DNA of the CDR3 is TGCGCCAGCAGCCAAGTTACAGGGTATGGCTACACCTTC.

This chain links TRBV14 with TRBJ1-4, with a tentative D call TRBD1 (5 bases). This CDR3 region has 14 residues. V lost 1 base to trimming and J lost 8 bases, with 11 bases between them. Germline V gene sequence: CDR1 SGHDN, CDR2 FVKESK. The CDR3 DNA reads as TGTGCCAGCAGCCAAGCGGACAAACTAGAAAAACTGTTTTTT. Its protein is CASSQADKLEKLFF.

This CDR3 reads CASSLVGRGVNNEQFF. DNA for the CDR3: TGTGCCAGCAGCTTAGTAGGGCGGGGGGTGAACAATGAGCAGTTCTTC. The V gene is TRBV11-3, the J gene TRBJ2-1; 8 bases align to TRBD2. The V gene's germline CDR1 is SGHNT and CDR2 YENEEA. V gave up 1 base and J gave up 5 bases; unmatched junction bases: 7. This CDR3 spans 16 amino acids.

The chain employs TRBV5-1 and TRBJ2-7; 9 nucleotides agree with TRBD1. The length of the CDR3 is 16 residues. J gave up 2 bases and V 0 bases, and 6 bases lay outside the gene matches. Germline V lookup: CDR1 SGHRS, CDR2 YFSETQ. The CDR3 DNA reads TGCGCCAGCAGCTTGGGGGGACAGGGCTTGACCTACGAGCAGTACTTC. It codes for CASSLGGQGLTYEQYF.

This chain joins TRBV24-1 and TRBJ2-3; tentative D call: TRBD1 (6 bases). CDR1 is KGHDR and CDR2 is SFDVKD in the germline V gene. V lost 3 bases and J lost 2, with 11 bases in between. The CDR3 runs 15 residues. The CDR3 sequence: CATSDPGDLTDTQYF. In nucleotides, the CDR3 is TGTGCCACCAGTGATCCAGGGGACCTCACAGATACGCAGTATTTT.

The chain has TRBV2 and TRBJ1-4, with 10 bases lining up with TRBD1. The CDR3 runs 15 residues. Trimming removed 7 bases from V and 8 bases from J; junction bases left unmatched: 10. CDR1 SNHLY and CDR2 FYNNEI come from the germline V gene. CDR3 sequence: CASTDGDRGREKLFF. The CDR3 DNA reads TGTGCCAGCACCGACGGGGACAGGGGTAGAGAAAAACTGTTTTTT.

CDR3 amino acids: CATSDLREIKGGNEQFF. The DNA for the CDR3 is TGTGCCACCAGTGATTTGCGGGAGATTAAGGGGGGGAATGAGCAGTTCTTC. The chain combines TRBV24-1 with TRBJ2-1; perhaps TRBD2 as D (7 bases). This CDR3 is 17 amino acids long. CDR1 KGHDR and CDR2 SFDVKD come from the germline V gene. V dropped 0 bases and J dropped 7 bases, with 18 bases sitting between them.

This rearrangement joins TRBV19 to TRBJ1-6; TRBD1 is a possible D gene (5 bases). Germline-derived CDR1 and CDR2 are LNHDA and SQIVND (reference sequence). There are 13 residues in the CDR3. Trimming took off 3 bases at V and 10 bases at J, with 10 bases between the two ends. The CDR3 DNA reads TGTGCCAGTAGTATGACAGAAGGGTCACCCCTCCACTTT. Amino acid sequence: CASSMTEGSPLHF.

This clone was recorded once. The V and J genes are TRBV4-1 and TRBJ1-5; D not certain. V gave up 0 bases and J gave up 3 bases, with 12 bases separating them. The CDR3 length is 16 residues. CDR1 and CDR2 from the germline V gene are MGHRA and YSYEKL. The CDR3, as DNA: TGCGCCAGCAGCCAAGAAACACGACTCCTCAATCAGCCCCAGCATTTT. Encoded protein: CASSQETRLLNQPQHF.

This sequence joins TRBV2 and TRBJ1-2, with 8 positions matching TRBD1. After removal of 8 bases from V and 6 bases from J, the junction contained 2 bases not matched to a gene. The length of the CDR3 is 11 residues. Germline values: CDR1 SNHLY, CDR2 FYNNEI. CDR3 sequence (DNA): TGTGCCAGCGGCAGGGGGCATGGCTACACCTTC. The encoded protein is CASGRGHGYTF.

This clone has a single count. The rearrangement links TRBV11-2 to TRBJ2-7, with 8 bases that match TRBD2. The V gene end was trimmed by 1 base and the J gene end by 6 bases; junction bases not matched to a gene: 14. The CDR3 has 17 amino acids. CDR1 is SGHAT, CDR2 FQNNGV, per germline. The CDR3 DNA reads TGTGCCAGCAGCTTAGCCCTACTAGCGGCGTCTGGGGGCGAGCAGTACTTC. Its translation: CASSLALLAASGGEQYF.

The chain combines TRBV5-1 with TRBJ2-2, with 7 positions matching TRBD1. CDR3 size: 15 residues. Germline V gene data show CDR1 as SGHRS and CDR2 as YFSETQ. V was pared by 4 bases and J by 6 bases, with 9 bases of the junction left unmatched. This CDR3 reads CASSPMNQGAGELFF. The CDR3, as DNA: TGCGCCAGCAGCCCAATGAATCAGGGGGCCGGGGAGCTGTTTTTT.

The chain has TRBV6-1 and TRBJ2-7; possibly TRBD2 for D (5 bases). Germline V CDR1 and CDR2: MNHNS, SASEGT. The CDR3 consists of 16 residues. V was pared by 3 bases and J by 1 base, with 16 bases between. The CDR3 loop reads CASSEASEGASYEQYF. The CDR3, as DNA: TGTGCCAGCAGTGAGGCATCAGAGGGTGCTTCCTACGAGCAGTACTTC.

The rearrangement links TRBV6-5 to TRBJ1-5; D unresolved. V lost 6 bases, J lost 0 bases, and 6 bases lay in between. CDR3 size: 13 residues. Germline values: CDR1 MNHEY, CDR2 SVGAGI. CDR3 sequence: CASSDNSNQPQHF. Written as DNA, the CDR3 is TGTGCCAGCAGCGACAATAGCAATCAGCCCCAGCATTTT.

This sequence joins TRBV6-1 and TRBJ2-4, with no clear D. There are 14 residues in the CDR3. Trimming removed 3 bases from V and 3 bases from J, with 9 bases in between. The V gene's germline CDR1 is MNHNS and CDR2 SASEGT. The CDR3 DNA sequence: TGTGCCAGCAGTGATGGCAGTCACAAAAACATTCAGTACTTC. Encoded protein: CASSDGSHKNIQYF.

The table lists this clone with a few counts. The chain is built from TRBV4-2 and TRBJ2-6, with D perhaps TRBD1 (6 bases). CDR3 length: 17 residues. Trimming stripped 4 bases from V and 0 bases from J, with 13 bases between. Germline values: CDR1 LGHNA, CDR2 YNFKEQ. In nucleotides, the CDR3 is TGTGCCAGCAGCCCACCAGGACAGTTCTCTGGGGCCAACGTCCTGACTTTC. This gives the protein CASSPPGQFSGANVLTF.